These 11 T cell receptor beta chains were sequenced from one sample in a study of shared clonotypes between healthy human individuals. Profiling relied on immunoSEQ multiplex PCR, and the TCRdb table lists in-frame clones only, not all of them. The sample has about 2.2 million clones; about 93% are singletons. Naive CD8 cells, CD45RO-negative and positively selected for CCR7, excluded terminally differentiated effector memory CD45RA+ cells. Sequencing was performed on naive CD8+ T cells from PBMCs. The receptors here all came from a man aged 18 to 29 in good health. Some clones in this sample may be carry-over from other donors' samples.

This clone appeared a single time. The chain links TRBV6-5 to TRBJ1-1, with 7 nucleotides matching TRBD1. Germline CDR1 is MNHEY and CDR2 is SVGAGI. V was clipped by 5 bases and J by 4 bases; unmatched bases: 4. This CDR3 is 13 amino acids long. The CDR3 sequence is CASSPDRVTEAFF. In DNA form, the CDR3 reads TGTGCCAGCAGTCCTGACAGGGTCACTGAAGCTTTCTTT.

Concerning this clone itself: The sample carries other DNA sequences with the same CDR3. The chain carries TRBV6-5 and TRBJ2-1, with a possible D match to TRBD1 (5 bases). CDR1 is MNHEY, CDR2 SVGAGI, per germline. CDR3 length: 15 residues. The V end lost 6 bases, the J end lost 0 bases, and 12 bases lay between the germline ends. CDR3 in amino acids: CASSLDRSSYNEQFF. Here the CDR3 DNA reads TGTGCCAGCAGCCTCGACAGAAGCTCCTACAATGAGCAGTTCTTC.

A note on this clone: Other DNA sequences in this specimen translate into the identical CDR3. The chain couples TRBV9 to TRBJ1-5, with no clear D. Germline CDR1 and CDR2: SGDLS and YYNGEE. This CDR3 is built from 12 residues. V dropped 3 bases and J dropped 4 bases, with 5 bases sitting between them. The CDR3 region has the DNA TGTGCCAGCAGCGATGGAAATCAGCCCCAGCATTTT. Its translation: CASSDGNQPQHF.

The chain uses TRBV28 and TRBJ2-3, with TRBD2 identical over 11 bases. Germline loops: CDR1 MDHEN, CDR2 SYDVKM. The ends lost 3 bases at V and 2 bases at J; junction bases unmatched: 4. The CDR3 consists of 16 residues. The CDR3 coding sequence is TGTGCCAGCAGTTTTGCTAGCGGGAGGCACACAGATACGCAGTATTTT. Its protein product is CASSFASGRHTDTQYF. Supplemented by reference TRBV28 and TRBJ2-3, the full variable domain reads DVKVTQSSRYLVKRTGEKVFLECVQDMDHENMFWYRQDPGLGLRLIYFSYDVKMKEKGDIPEGYSVSREKKERFSLILESASTNQTSMYLCASSFASGRHTDTQYFGPGTRLTVL.

This clone is a singleton in its sample. The chain joins TRBV28 to TRBJ1-2; D is possibly TRBD1 (6 bases). CDR3 length: 14 amino acids. Trimming stripped 2 bases from V and 8 bases from J, with 15 bases between. Per germline, CDR1 MDHEN and CDR2 SYDVKM. CDR3 sequence: CASSLRGSGSGYTF. CDR3 sequence (DNA): TGTGCCAGCAGTTTAAGGGGGAGCGGGAGCGGCTACACCTTC.

CDR3: CASSRITGGWYEQYF. The CDR3 DNA reads TGTGCCAGCAGCCGCATCACAGGGGGCTGGTACGAGCAGTACTTC. The chain has TRBV7-6 and TRBJ2-7; TRBD1 matches at 9 bases. The CDR3 extends over 15 amino acids. V was clipped by 5 bases and J by 4 bases; unmatched bases: 9. Germline CDR1 reads SGHVS; CDR2 reads FNYEAQ.

This chain links TRBV27 with TRBJ2-5; possible D gene TRBD1, 6 bases. Germline assignment: CDR1 MNHEY and CDR2 SMNVEV (reference sequence). Trimming took 5 bases from V and 6 from J, leaving 13 bases between them. The CDR3 spans 13 residues. The CDR3 DNA follows: TGTGCCAGCAGTCCAGGGGCCCGGCAGACCCAGTACTTC. Amino acid sequence: CASSPGARQTQYF.

J is TRBJ2-6 and V is TRBV27, with TRBD1 matching over 7 bases. Germline-derived CDR1 and CDR2 are MNHEY and SMNVEV (reference sequence). The CDR3 length is 17 residues. J gave up 0 bases and V 5 bases, and 7 bases lay outside the gene matches. The CDR3 DNA reads TGTGCCAGCAGTATCAGGGGGTCCCACTCTGGGGCCAACGTCCTGACTTTC. Translated: CASSIRGSHSGANVLTF.

This clone has just a few counts. The chain uses TRBV27 and TRBJ1-1; 7 nucleotides agree with TRBD1. Per germline, CDR1 MNHEY and CDR2 SMNVEV (reference sequence). This CDR3 region has 14 residues. The V gene end was trimmed by 5 bases and the J gene end by 0 bases; junction bases not matched to a gene: 3. The CDR3 protein is CASSTRGLNTEAFF. CDR3 bases: TGTGCCAGCAGTACGAGGGGGCTGAACACTGAAGCTTTCTTT.

This rearrangement joins TRBV5-1 to TRBJ1-2; D is unresolved. Germline V lookup: CDR1 SGHRS, CDR2 YFSETQ. V lost 2 bases to trimming and J lost 8 bases, with 13 bases between them. The CDR3 has 13 residues. The CDR3 DNA reads as TGCGCCAGCAGCTTTCTTGAGAACGGCGGCTACACCTTC. As protein: CASSFLENGGYTF.

V gene TRBV7-6 combines with J gene TRBJ2-7; 14 positions match TRBD2. Trimming cost V 5 bases and J 4 bases; bases outside gene matches: 4. Germline V gene data show CDR1 as SGHVS and CDR2 as FNYEAQ. The length of the CDR3 is 15 residues. The CDR3 DNA sequence: TGTGCCAGCAGCCGGGGACTAGCGGGAGTTTACGAGCAGTACTTC. Translated, it gives CASSRGLAGVYEQYF.